This TCR beta chain was recovered during a study of blood T cell repertoires in COVID-19. On the study more broadly: COVID-19 samples collected from the United States, Italy and Spain covered acute and convalescent phases.

The data were produced by immunoSEQ multiplex PCR, yet TCRdb's version contains in-frame clones alone and is incomplete. This table has 180,000 or so clones, under 90% appearing once. Germline V gene sequence: CDR1 SGDLS, CDR2 YYNGEE. CDR3 length: 15 residues. V was cut by 3 bases and J by 0 bases, with 9 bases left in between. This receptor was identified in a middle-aged man with acute or convalescent COVID-19. The genes are TRBV9 and TRBJ1-4, with TRBD1 as a possible D gene (6 bases). Sequencing used peripheral blood. This chain's CDR3 is CASSGGRSTNEKLFF. Here the CDR3 DNA reads TGTGCCAGCAGCGGGGGGCGGTCAACTAATGAAAAACTGTTTTTT.